These T cell receptor beta chains were read from a single sample in a study of cytomegalovirus exposure and HLA in healthy donors. TCRdb keeps only in-frame clones here, not all; method: immunoSEQ multiplex PCR. The sample lists about 110,000 clones; approximately 89% were seen once. Specimen: PBMCs. Receptors originate from a young woman in good health and CMV-seronegative. Both conserved end residues are part of each CDR3. The D gene is left open where the match is weak. The size field is filled for only some rows; it gives once, few, many or a size class.

J gene	V gene	clone size	D gene	CDR3 DNA	CDR3 protein
TRBJ2-7	TRBV27	.	.	TGTGCCAGCAGTCTATTCTCAGGGGCCTACGAGCAGTACTTC	CASSLFSGAYEQYF
TRBJ1-4	TRBV5-1	once	.	TGCGCCAGCAGCTTGAATTTGGCTGCAACTAATGAAAAACTGTTTTTT	CASSLNLAATNEKLFF
TRBJ2-7	TRBV10-1	.	TRBD1	TGCGCCAGCAGAGCCAGGGGGTGGTACGAGCAGTACTTC	CASRARGWYEQYF
TRBJ2-2	TRBV5-1	.	.	TGCGCCAGCAGCTCCACAGGGAACTTCGGGTCGGGGGAGCTGTTTTTT	CASSSTGNFGSGELFF
TRBJ2-6	TRBV27	.	TRBD1	TGTGCCAGCAGTTTAAGGACAGGGGGCTCTGGGGCCAACGTCCTGACTTTC	CASSLRTGGSGANVLTF
TRBJ2-3	TRBV29-1	few	.	TGCAGCGTCGGCAGGGGCACAGATACGCAGTATTTT	CSVGRGTDTQYF
TRBJ2-3	TRBV5-1	.	TRBD2	TGCGCCAGCAGCGAGCGGGGGCCTACCTTCACAGATACGCAGTATTTT	CASSERGPTFTDTQYF
TRBJ2-2	TRBV12-5	.	.	TGTGCTAGTGGTTTGATCCAGGTTAGGAACACCGGGGAGCTGTTTTTT	CASGLIQVRNTGELFF
TRBJ1-1	TRBV14	.	.	TGTGCCAGCAGCCAAGAAAGGGGCACTGAAGCTTTCTTT	CASSQERGTEAFF
TRBJ1-2	TRBV29-1	.	.	TGCAGCGTACTTCTAGGGGATGGCTACACCTTC	CSVLLGDGYTF
TRBJ2-1	TRBV29-1	.	.	TGCAGCGTTGAAGGTCTGATCGTAGATAATGAGCAGTTCTTC	CSVEGLIVDNEQFF
TRBJ2-7	TRBV30	.	.	TGTGCCTGGAGTGTCGGAGACTCCTACGAGCAGTACTTC	CAWSVGDSYEQYF
TRBJ1-2	TRBV12-2	.	.	TGTGCAAGTCGCTTAGCGCAGAGGCGGGTGGACAGGGTGAACTATGGCTACACCTTC	CASRLAQRRVDRVNYGYTF
TRBJ2-3	TRBV9	.	.	TGTGCCAGCACCCGGACACCTACAGATACGCAGTATTTT	CASTRTPTDTQYF
TRBJ2-7	TRBV30	few	.	TGTGCCTGGAGGGGACTCCGTACGTACGAGCAGTACTTC	CAWRGLRTYEQYF
TRBJ2-2	TRBV9	few	.	TGTGCCAGCAGCGTTAGCGGTAGAGGACCCGGGGAGCTGTTTTTT	CASSVSGRGPGELFF
TRBJ2-1	TRBV7-2	.	.	TGTGCCAGCAGCTTAGAATTAGGCAGGATCGGTAGTGAGCAGTTCTTC	CASSLELGRIGSEQFF
TRBJ2-6	TRBV5-4	.	TRBD2	TGTGCCAGCAGCCCGGGGGGGTCAGGGGCCTCTGGGGCCAACGTCCTGACTTTC	CASSPGGSGASGANVLTF
TRBJ2-5	TRBV5-1	.	.	TGCGCCAGCAGCTTGGGGCAGACTCAAGAGACCCAGTACTTC	CASSLGQTQETQYF
TRBJ2-7	TRBV9	few	.	TGTGCCAGCAGCGTAGACGGCTCCTACGAGCAGTACTTC	CASSVDGSYEQYF
TRBJ1-5	TRBV2	.	.	TGTGCCAGCAGTGCAGGGACAAATCAGCCCCAGCATTTT	CASSAGTNQPQHF
TRBJ2-1	TRBV18	.	.	TGTGCCAGCTCTCAAAGCACGACTACCTCCTACAATGAGCAGTTCTTC	CASSQSTTTSYNEQFF
TRBJ2-2	TRBV18	.	TRBD2	TGTGCCAGCTCTACGACTAGCGGGAGATATACCGGGGAGCTGTTTTTT	CASSTTSGRYTGELFF
TRBJ2-3	TRBV7-9	.	TRBD1	TGTGCCAGCAGCACCAGGGACAGGGGGCCGGATACGCAGTATTTT	CASSTRDRGPDTQYF
TRBJ1-1	TRBV7-2	.	.	TGTGCCAGCAGCTTAAACAACCCTAGCGGGGGCACTGAAGCTTTCTTT	CASSLNNPSGGTEAFF
TRBJ2-1	TRBV19	.	TRBD1	TGTGCCAGTACCCGGGACAGGGGAATCCCCCATTCCTACAATGAGCAGTTCTTC	CASTRDRGIPHSYNEQFF
TRBJ1-4	TRBV30	.	.	TGTGCCTGGGCCGACAGTGAAAAACTGTTTTTT	CAWADSEKLFF
TRBJ1-2	TRBV10-3	.	.	TGTGCCATCACCGACCCGGGTAACTATGGCTACACCTTC	CAITDPGNYGYTF
TRBJ2-5	TRBV4-3	.	.	TGCGCCAGCAGCCCCGAAGGCGGATTCCAAGAGACCCAGTACTTC	CASSPEGGFQETQYF
TRBJ2-7	TRBV4-1	.	.	TGCGCCAGCAGCCAAGGGCAGGGATGGGCCGAGCAGTACTTC	CASSQGQGWAEQYF
TRBJ1-1	TRBV4-3	.	.	TGCGCCAGCAGCCAGACACACTTTGTTAATGCTGAAGCTTTCTTT	CASSQTHFVNAEAFF
TRBJ1-1	TRBV11-2	.	TRBD1	TGTGCCAGCAGCTTATCGGACAGGCTGAACACTGAAGCTTTCTTT	CASSLSDRLNTEAFF
TRBJ2-6	TRBV7-9	.	.	TGTGCCAGCAGCTTAGTTGGCCAGGGAGGATACTCTGGGGCCAACGTCCTGACTTTC	CASSLVGQGGYSGANVLTF
TRBJ2-3	TRBV10-1	.	.	TGCGCCAGCAGTGAGTCTGGACAATTGGGAGATACGCAGTATTTT	CASSESGQLGDTQYF
TRBJ2-7	TRBV4-2	.	TRBD2	TGTGCCAGCAGCCAAGTTTCTAGCGGGGGGGACTACGAGCAGTACTTC	CASSQVSSGGDYEQYF
TRBJ1-1	TRBV11-2	.	.	TGTGCCAGCAGCTCCTATCAGGGGACGGAGACTGAAGCTTTCTTT	CASSSYQGTETEAFF
TRBJ2-2	TRBV13	once	TRBD1	TGTGCCAGCAGTGAAAGGACAGGGCACACCGGGGAGCTGTTTTTT	CASSERTGHTGELFF
TRBJ1-5	TRBV18	.	TRBD1	TGTGCCAGCTCAATGGACAGGAATCAGCCCCAGCATTTT	CASSMDRNQPQHF
TRBJ2-7	TRBV6-5	.	.	TGTGCCAGCAGTTACTCCGTGGGAGTAAACGAGCAGTACTTC	CASSYSVGVNEQYF
TRBJ1-2	TRBV5-4	.	TRBD1	TGTGCCAGCAGCTTGGAAAAGGGACAGGGCCTCCGAGGCTACACCTTC	CASSLEKGQGLRGYTF
TRBJ2-2	TRBV5-1	.	TRBD2	TGCGCCAGCAGACTAGCGGGACTTCCCGGGGAGCTGTTTTTT	CASRLAGLPGELFF
TRBJ2-3	TRBV29-1	.	TRBD2	TGCAGCGTCCGTGGACTAGCGGGAGGGAAGAGCACAGATACGCAGTATTTT	CSVRGLAGGKSTDTQYF
TRBJ1-5	TRBV15	.	TRBD1	TGTGCCACCAGCACCAAGGGACAGGGCCTAGGTTTCAGCAATCAGCCCCAGCATTTT	CATSTKGQGLGFSNQPQHF
TRBJ1-5	TRBV4-1	.	.	TGCGCCAGCAGCCAAGGGCCAGGTAATCAGCCCCAGCATTTT	CASSQGPGNQPQHF
TRBJ1-5	TRBV15	.	TRBD1	TGTGCCACTAATGCCCACAGGGGTCGGATGTATAGCAATCAGCCCCAGCATTTT	CATNAHRGRMYSNQPQHF
TRBJ2-3	TRBV6-1	once	.	TGTGCCAGCAGTGAACAGGGCCCAGATACGCAGTATTTT	CASSEQGPDTQYF
TRBJ2-1	TRBV5-5	.	.	TGTGCCAGCAGCTTGGAACAGGACAATGAGCAGTTCTTC	CASSLEQDNEQFF
TRBJ1-4	TRBV4-1	.	TRBD1	TGCGCCAGCAGCCCGCGACAGGGTGTAACTAATGAAAAACTGTTTTTT	CASSPRQGVTNEKLFF